These 18 T cell receptor beta chains share one sample of origin, sequenced in a study of esophageal squamous cell carcinoma under preoperative chemotherapy. Sample time point: before preoperative PTX-NDP chemotherapy. TCRdb reanalysed the PCR reads using MiXCR and keeps one entry per CDR3 protein. The profile covers about 30,000 distinct CDR3 sequences, with approximately 50% appearing a single time and 12% taken by the ten largest. The sample was collected from a patient given preoperative chemotherapy. These receptors were collected from a human donor with esophageal squamous cell carcinoma. The donor label of this sample is uncertain.

This clonotype was detected a few times. V and J are TRBV12-3 or TRBV12-4 and TRBJ1-2, with unresolved D. The length of the CDR3 is 11 residues. The V and J ends lost 6 bases and 7 bases respectively, with 9 bases between them. This CDR3 is CASSKGSGYTF. The CDR3, as DNA: TGTGCCAGCAGCAAAGGTTCTGGCTACACCTTC.

This rearrangement joins TRBV6-1 to TRBJ2-2, with 7 bases lining up with TRBD1. The J call may be in error: the DNA end matches TRBJ2-3 better. In germline, CDR1 is MNHNS, CDR2 SASEGT. This CDR3 is 15 amino acids long. CDR3 nucleotide sequence: TGTGCCAGCGGACCCGGGGCAGGCAACACAGGGGCGCAGTATTTT. This gives the protein CASGPGAGNTGAQYF.

In its sample, this clonotype was seen many times. Given a much more abundant clone one base away, this may be a read error. This chain links TRBV12-3 or TRBV12-4 with TRBJ2-1; D uncertain. The CDR3 runs 13 residues. The V end lost 2 bases, the J end lost 13 bases, and 15 bases lay between the germline ends. CDR3 DNA: TGTGCCAGCAGTTTAAGGGCGAGAGAGACCCAGTTCTTC. The encoded protein is CASSLRARETQFF.

This chain joins TRBV7-2 and TRBJ2-5, with D tentatively TRBD1 or TRBD2 (6 bases each). V gave up 8 bases and J gave up 0 bases, with 19 bases separating them. CDR3 length: 16 amino acids. Germline values: CDR1 SGHTA, CDR2 FQGNSA. The CDR3 region has the DNA TGTGCCAGCGCGGGACTCGGGGGCCGGGACCAAGAGACCCAGTACTTC. Amino acid sequence: CASAGLGGRDQETQYF.

This clonotype was counted only a few times. V usage is TRBV11-1 and J usage is TRBJ2-3, with D perhaps matching TRBD1 (5 bases). This CDR3 spans 15 amino acids. Germline lookup yields CDR1 SGHAT and CDR2 FQDESV (reference sequence). The V gene lost 3 bases and the J gene lost 4 bases, with 14 bases spanning the gap. Written as DNA, the CDR3 is TGTGCCAGCAGCTTGGTCCAGGGAATGGCAGATACGCAGTATTTT. Its protein product is CASSLVQGMADTQYF.

This chain connects TRBV12-3 or TRBV12-4 to TRBJ2-5; TRBD1 aligns across 7 bases. J was trimmed by 2 bases and V by 6 bases; bases with no gene match: 0. The CDR3 totals 12 residues. This chain's CDR3 is CASRTGQETQYF. CDR3 nucleotides: TGTGCCAGCAGGACAGGGCAAGAGACCCAGTACTTC.

For this clonotype: Since the CDR3 does not end with the conserved phenylalanine or tryptophan, this likely comes from a read error. The CDR3 is CASSPVGVLATTQYL. CDR3 sequence (DNA): TGTGCCAGCTCCCCGGTGGGGGTTTTAGCAACGACCCAGTACTTG. This rearrangement joins TRBV7-3 to TRBJ2-5; either TRBD1 or TRBD2 may fit D (5 bases each). Germline V gives CDR1 SGHTA, CDR2 FQGTGA. The germline V and J ends were trimmed by 8 bases and 7 bases, with 23 bases remaining between them. This CDR3 region has 15 residues.

This clonotype was detected only a few times. This chain connects TRBV19 to TRBJ1-1; no reliable D call. In germline, CDR1 is LNHDA, CDR2 SQIVND (reference sequence). The CDR3 is 17 amino acids. Deletions cut 0 bases from V and 1 base from J, with 15 bases between. The CDR3 DNA follows: TGTGCCAGTAGTATAGATCGAGGGCAGAGTGGGAACACTGAAGCTTTCTTT. This translates into CASSIDRGQSGNTEAFF.

Worth noting for this clonotype: Its ends do not fully match the called genes, so a read error is possible. The chain combines TRBV7-6 with TRBJ2-7; no firm D call. The length of the CDR3 is 12 residues. CDR1 is SGHVS, CDR2 FNYEAQ, per germline. The CDR3 DNA reads as TGTGCCAGCAGCTTGGGCTCCGACGAGCAGTACTTC. Encoded protein: CASSLGSDEQYF.

The chain carries TRBV7-2 and TRBJ2-5; TRBD1 matches at 8 bases. Germline trimming cut 5 bases from V and 2 bases from J; bases unmatched to any gene: 7. The CDR3 loop spans 15 amino acids. Germline values: CDR1 SGHTA, CDR2 FQGNSA. The CDR3 spells CASSPRQGWQETQYF. The CDR3 nucleotides are TGTGCCAGCAGCCCACGACAGGGGTGGCAAGAGACCCAGTACTTC.

As for this clonotype: The junction shows a germline mismatch at one end, possibly a read error. The chain carries TRBV7-2 and TRBJ2-4; 8 nucleotides line up with TRBD2. The J call is doubtful: the DNA matches TRBJ2-1 better. Per the germline V gene, CDR1 is SGHTA and CDR2 is FQGNSA. The CDR3 totals 14 residues. DNA of the CDR3: TGTGCCGGCAGCGGGGGCACTAGACAAAACATTCAGTTCTTC. Translation: CAGSGGTRQNIQFF.

This clonotype was seen once. This chain joins TRBV7-9 and TRBJ2-2, with a weak D call TRBD2 (6 bases). Trimming removed 1 base from V and 16 bases from J, with 19 bases in between. The CDR3 has 14 amino acids. The germline gives CDR1 SEHNR, CDR2 FQNEAQ (reference sequence). The CDR3 region has the DNA TGTGCCAGCAGCTTAGTGGGGTACGGCGGGACGCAGTTTTTT. Protein: CASSLVGYGGTQFF.

This clonotype came up a few times. The V and J genes are TRBV24-1 and TRBJ2-3; TRBD1 or TRBD2 may be the D gene (5 bases each). V was shortened by 7 bases and J by 4 bases, with 17 bases between the two germline ends. The CDR3 runs 15 residues. The germline V gene encodes CDR1 KGHDR and CDR2 SFDVKD. CDR3 nucleotides: TGTGCCACCAGAAAAGGGCAGGGAGTAGCAGATACGCAGTATTTT. Residues: CATRKGQGVADTQYF.

Worth noting for this clonotype: Germline and junction disagree at one end, which may indicate a read error. This chain joins TRBV7-6 and TRBJ2-5; TRBD2 might be the D (7 bases). The length of the CDR3 is 19 residues. CDR1 SGHVS and CDR2 FNYEAQ come from the germline V gene. As DNA, the CDR3 is TGTGCCAGCGGCTTGGGTGCGGGGCTCGGGGGGCGAGCCAAAGAGACTCAGTACTTC. This encodes CASGLGAGLGGRAKETQYF.

Only a few counts were recorded for this clonotype. A read error is likely, as this CDR3 ends without the conserved phenylalanine or tryptophan. No DNA is shown, since the ends of the CDR3 on it are uncertain; the CDR3 is the one TCRdb lists. This chain joins TRBV7-6 and TRBJ2-5. The germline V gene has CDR1 SGHVS and CDR2 FNYEAQ. Counting both end residues, the CDR3 totals 14 amino acids. The CDR3 loop is CASSLDGHQKTQLS.

This clonotype was counted at least ten times. Written as DNA, the CDR3 is TGTGCCAGAGTATATGGCTACACCTTC. Translating it yields CARVYGYTF. The chain combines TRBV11-2 with TRBJ1-2; D not certain. CDR1 is SGHAT and CDR2 is FQNNGV in the germline V gene. The V end lost 9 bases, the J end lost 5 bases, and 4 bases lay between the germline ends. The CDR3 is 9 amino acids.

This clonotype has only a few counts. CDR3 nucleotide sequence: TGTGCCAGCAGCCCCGAGACTAGCGGGGAATTGTTCTTC. Translation gives CASSPETSGELFF. The chain couples TRBV5-5 to TRBJ2-1; 11 nucleotides line up with TRBD2. J was trimmed by 15 bases and V by 4 bases; bases with no gene match: 9. The CDR3 spans 13 residues. Germline CDR1 reads SGHKS; CDR2 reads YYEKEE (reference sequence).

In regard to this clonotype: One junction end does not reproduce the germline sequence, and a read error may be involved. The V gene is TRBV7-6, the J gene TRBJ2-3; either TRBD1 or TRBD2 may fit D (5 bases each). The length of the CDR3 is 15 residues. Germline-derived CDR1 and CDR2 are SGHVS and FNYEAQ. CDR3: CARSLGARGPDTQYF. The CDR3 DNA follows: TGTGCCAGGAGCTTAGGAGCCCGGGGCCCAGATACCCAGTACTTT.